This TCR beta chain was identified during a study of monozygotic twins with cystic fibrosis. Data came from immunoSEQ multiplex PCR; TCRdb stores just in-frame clones and leaves some out. The repertoire holds about 14,000 clones, approximately 92% seen once, with roughly 9.5% in the top ten. The CDR3 extends over 15 amino acids. CDR1 is ENHRY and CDR2 is SYGVKD in the germline V gene. V was cut by 6 bases and J by 2 bases, with 14 bases left in between. Sequencing was done on a sample of blood. This TCR was sampled from a girl between 2 and 10 years old with cystic fibrosis. The chain is built from TRBV10-3 and TRBJ2-4; D gene unclear. CDR3 amino acids: CAIRDGWEPKNIQYF. The CDR3 bases are TGTGCCATCAGGGATGGATGGGAACCCAAAAACATTCAGTACTTC.